The clone carrying this TCR beta chain was counted ten times or more. The sample is drawn from a study of early T cells in non-severe SARS-CoV-2 infection. TCRdb re-derived calls from the 5' RACE reads in MiXCR, one entry per CDR3 protein. The sample carries some 98,000 distinct CDR3 sequences, approximately 16% recorded once. The V gene lost 1 base and the J gene lost 8 bases, with 20 bases spanning the gap. Germline CDR1 reads LNHDA; CDR2 reads SQIVND (reference sequence). The CDR3 runs to 16 residues. The source is an adult who was a healthcare worker with PCR-confirmed SARS-CoV-2 infection or an uninfected control (not recorded which). Sample: whole blood. V and J are TRBV19 and TRBJ1-2; the D is unclear. As DNA, the CDR3 is TGTGCCAGTAGTATAGGCGGAAGCGGGAGAGTCTGGGGCTACACCTTC. Translation gives CASSIGGSGRVWGYTF.